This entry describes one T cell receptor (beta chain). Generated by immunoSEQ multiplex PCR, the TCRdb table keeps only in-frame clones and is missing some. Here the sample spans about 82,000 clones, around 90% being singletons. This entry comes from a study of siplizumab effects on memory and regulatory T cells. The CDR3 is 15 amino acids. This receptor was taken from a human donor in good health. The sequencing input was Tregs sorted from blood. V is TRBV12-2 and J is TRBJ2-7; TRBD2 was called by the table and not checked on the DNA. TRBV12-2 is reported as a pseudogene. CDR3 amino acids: CASRPPSRLAGEQYF. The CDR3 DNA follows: TGTGCAAGTCGCCCTCCTTCCCGGCTAGCGGGCGAGCAGTACTTC.